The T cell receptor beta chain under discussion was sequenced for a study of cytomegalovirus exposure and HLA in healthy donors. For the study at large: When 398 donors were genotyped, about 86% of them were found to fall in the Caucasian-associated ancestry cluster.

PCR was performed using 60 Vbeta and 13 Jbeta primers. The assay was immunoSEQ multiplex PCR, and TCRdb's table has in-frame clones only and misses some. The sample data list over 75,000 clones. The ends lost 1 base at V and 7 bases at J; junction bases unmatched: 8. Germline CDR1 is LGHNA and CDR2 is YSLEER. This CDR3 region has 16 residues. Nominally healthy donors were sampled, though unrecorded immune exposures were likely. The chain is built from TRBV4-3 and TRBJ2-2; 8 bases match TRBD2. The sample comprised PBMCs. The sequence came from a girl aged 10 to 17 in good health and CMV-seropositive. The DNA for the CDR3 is TGCGCCAGCAGCCAAGCTGCGGGGGGCGCGAGCGGGGAGCTGTTTTTT. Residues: CASSQAAGGASGELFF.